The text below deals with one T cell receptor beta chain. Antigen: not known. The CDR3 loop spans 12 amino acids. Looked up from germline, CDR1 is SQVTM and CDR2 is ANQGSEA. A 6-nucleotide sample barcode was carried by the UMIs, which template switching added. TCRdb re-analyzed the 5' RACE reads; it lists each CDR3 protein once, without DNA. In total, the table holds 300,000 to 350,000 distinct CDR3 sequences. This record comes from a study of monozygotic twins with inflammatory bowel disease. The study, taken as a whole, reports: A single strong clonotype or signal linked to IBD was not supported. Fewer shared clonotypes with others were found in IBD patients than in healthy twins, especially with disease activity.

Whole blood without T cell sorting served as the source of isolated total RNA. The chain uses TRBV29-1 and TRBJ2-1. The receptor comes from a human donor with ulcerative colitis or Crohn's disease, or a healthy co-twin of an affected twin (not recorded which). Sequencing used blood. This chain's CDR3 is CSDRATYNEQFF.